The clone carrying this T cell receptor (beta chain) showed up just a few times. The antigen remains unidentified. CDR3 length: 20 residues. V shed 10 bases, J shed 4 bases, and the junction held 30 bases outside the gene matches. The repertoire was sequenced with immunoSEQ multiplex PCR; TCRdb's copy has only in-frame clones and lacks some. The sample includes tens of thousands of clones, around 90% seen only once; the top ten take about 2.5%. These data belong to a study of T cells in localized non-small cell lung cancer. Study findings and constraints: Paired adjacent lung recovered a median about 60 of the top 100 tumor clones. Heterogeneity is still possible, as just one tumor region was sequenced.

The starting material was peripheral blood, obtained before any cancer treatment. The sequence was obtained from a woman between 40 and 69 years old with stage I lung adenocarcinoma. The rearrangement links TRBV23-1 to TRBJ1-2; 7 bases are shared with TRBD1. TRBV23-1 is an ORF, and what it does is uncertain. For the CDR3, the DNA is TGCGCCACCACATTAAAATATTGCTCGGGACAGACTTCCTACCTCTATGGCTACACCTTC. Translating it yields CATTLKYCSGQTSYLYGYTF.